This is a list of T cell receptor beta chains from one sample in a study of blood T cell repertoires in COVID-19. This table comes from immunoSEQ multiplex PCR, and its TCRdb copy is limited to in-frame clones, with some not included. The sample includes around 86,000 clones, 83% seen only once; the top ten take 25% to 30%. Sequenced: peripheral blood. The receptor source for this set is an elderly woman with acute or convalescent COVID-19. CDR3s leave out the opening cysteine and the closing phenylalanine or tryptophan.

v_gene	j_gene	CDR3aa
TRBV18	TRBJ2-1	ASSPGHNNEQF
TRBV3-1/TRBV3-2	TRBJ2-7	ASSRHRGYGTNEQY
TRBV6-5	TRBJ2-7	ASSYSGQGGYEQY
TRBV18	TRBJ2-1	ASSPPPGGSYNEQF
TRBV27	TRBJ2-6	ASTHSGANVLT
TRBV11-2	TRBJ2-7	ASSPSRRGAYEQY
TRBV2	TRBJ2-1	ASSDRTSDNEQF
TRBV6-6	TRBJ2-7	ASSLYSGIYEQY
TRBV7-2	TRBJ2-1	ASSGREVAGGNEQF
TRBV3-1/TRBV3-2	TRBJ1-2	ASSQQGGYT
TRBV2	TRBJ2-1	ACGTYSYNEQF
TRBV30	TRBJ2-1	AWSVNSGSVNEQF
TRBV5-1	TRBJ2-7	ASSSGQGRYEQY
TRBV5-1	TRBJ2-3	ASSFTSGRALSDTQY
TRBV6-5	TRBJ1-1	ASSPGAGDTEAF
TRBV4-2	TRBJ2-7	ASSQEGTGAHEQY
TRBV19	TRBJ2-2	ASSIRASGTDTGELF
TRBV28	TRBJ2-2	ASSLHDRGNTGELF
TRBV7-2	TRBJ1-1	ASSLRQDTEAF
TRBV10-2	TRBJ2-7	ASGTSGSYEQY
TRBV6-2/TRBV6-3	TRBJ2-3	ASSWGQPPGTDTQY
TRBV19	TRBJ2-1	ASSSRRNGVNNEQF
TRBV6-5	TRBJ2-5	ASRKRPQAQETQY
TRBV19	TRBJ2-6	ASSKTGLSSGANVLT
TRBV7-9	TRBJ1-1	ASSLDPGMYTEAF
TRBV7-2	TRBJ2-7	ASSIPGTSLGYEQY
TRBV7-6	TRBJ2-7	ASSSTLGGEQY
TRBV4-3	TRBJ2-3	ASSQDSGEKDTQY
TRBV30	TRBJ2-5	AWSVGQGAWETQY
TRBV24-1	TRBJ2-2	ATSDPLDRGRTGELF
TRBV6-1	TRBJ1-5	ASSVGTGNFGGNQPQH
TRBV5-1	TRBJ2-1	ASSLRSAPSYNEQF
TRBV5-1	TRBJ1-1	ASSPGTTLTEAF
TRBV11-2	TRBJ2-5	ASSLGQGRVIETQY
TRBV7-3	TRBJ2-1	ASSNTGGLYNEQF
TRBV13	TRBJ1-1	ASSRDGRDPMNTEAF
TRBV5-1	TRBJ1-2	ASSLESVNYGYT
TRBV5-1	TRBJ1-1	ASSLTGTVLTEAF
TRBV6-1	TRBJ2-7	ASSEVDIGAGYEQY
TRBV7-9	TRBJ1-6	ASSLSNSPLH
TRBV11-2	TRBJ2-7	ASSLAGYEQY
TRBV5-1	TRBJ2-7	ASSLAVAGPYEQY